This T cell receptor beta chain emerged from a study of cytomegalovirus exposure and HLA in healthy donors. General study findings and limits: Rare TCR sequences predominated, though certain public TCRs were found in many donors.

Donors came from a validation cohort of approximately 110 subjects, distinct from the first 666-subject cohort. The CDR3 runs to 11 residues. Germline values: CDR1 SNHLY, CDR2 FYNNEI. The J segment lost 10 bases and the V segment lost 5 bases, leaving 2 bases of the junction unmatched. Assay used: immunoSEQ multiplex PCR; TCRdb lists only in-frame clones, some missing. The sample lists tens of thousands of clones, around 97% occurring once. Turning to this clone: Its specificity is not known.

Sequenced input: PBMCs. The clonotype originates from a young woman in good health and CMV-seropositive. The V and J genes are TRBV2 and TRBJ2-1; 7 bases are shared with TRBD1. This chain's CDR3 is CASSPGQEQFF. The CDR3 DNA is TGTGCCAGCAGTCCGGGACAGGAGCAGTTCTTC.